This TCR beta chain was recorded in a study of T cells in Graves' hyperthyroidism and ophthalmopathy. Study observations and caveats: Appearing also in blood were most of the thyroid clonotypes expanded above 0.001.

Using RNA transcripts as the source, TCR beta CDR3 regions were amplified. The HTBI primer set drove a first-round RT-PCR of the TCR CDR3. Each CDR3 protein is one row after TCRdb ran MiXCR on the multiplex PCR reads. In the table there are about 690,000 distinct CDR3 sequences, roughly 17% of which are singletons. Recently diagnosed hyperthyroidism of less than 2 months' duration affected patients aged 18 to 65. Source material for PBMCs was roughly 10 ml fresh peripheral blood. This clonotype has only a few counts. Its antigen is unidentified. J was trimmed by 3 bases and V by 4 bases; bases with no gene match: 3. From germline, CDR1 is PRHDT and CDR2 FYEKMQ (reference sequence). This CDR3 has 14 amino acids.

This chain connects TRBV13 to TRBJ2-1; the match to TRBD2 covers 7 bases. This TCR came from a man between 45 and 60 years old with Graves' hyperthyroidism. The sample was blood. CDR3 protein: CASSSTSHYNEQFF. The CDR3 bases are TGTGCCAGCAGCTCGACTAGCCACTACAATGAGCAGTTCTTC.